The TCR beta chain described here comes from a study of shared clonotypes between healthy human individuals. The naive CD8 population came from CD45RO-negative cells selected for CCR7, without terminally differentiated effector memory CD45RA+ cells. Caucasian adults residing in Nashville, Tennessee made up all the donors. A note on this clone: What it recognizes is unknown.

Sorted-subset replicate PCR reactions were performed with about 200 ng DNA, corresponding to roughly 30,000 T cell genomes. Here immunoSEQ multiplex PCR was the method, and the copy in TCRdb shows in-frame clones only, minus some. The sample holds millions of clones, approximately 94% seen once. Study observations and caveats: Estimated clonotype richness was generally higher in naive than memory subsets.

With V trimmed by 4 bases and J by 2 bases, 6 bases remained unmatched. In germline, CDR1 is MDHEN, CDR2 SYDVKM. CDR3 length equals 15 residues. This chain uses TRBV28 with TRBJ2-7, with TRBD1 matching over 9 bases. The receptor's source is a man between 18 and 35 years old in good health. Input material: naive CD8+ T cells sorted from blood. DNA for the CDR3: TGTGCCAGCAGTTCGAGGACAGGGGATGCCTACGAGCAGTACTTC. As protein: CASSSRTGDAYEQYF. The whole variable domain, remainder taken from reference TRBV28 and TRBJ2-7, is DVKVTQSSRYLVKRTGEKVFLECVQDMDHENMFWYRQDPGLGLRLIYFSYDVKMKEKGDIPEGYSVSREKKERFSLILESASTNQTSMYLCASSSRTGDAYEQYFGPGTRLTVT.